This passage covers 15 T cell receptor beta chains from one sample sequenced in a study of T-cell reconstitution after alpha-beta-depleted transplantation in children. Unique molecular identifiers were incorporated during preparation of the TCRbeta library. TCRdb itself ran the PCR reads through MiXCR, one entry per CDR3 protein. There are hundreds of thousands of distinct CDR3 sequences in the sample; about 9.9% occur only once, and about 20% lies in the top ten. Here the sequenced sample was peripheral blood, taken 180 days after TCRalphabeta/CD19-depleted stem cell transplant. Every receptor here comes from a male patient aged 2-15 years who had a stem cell transplant for chronic granulomatous disease, so the T cells may come from the graft donor.

This clonotype has at least ten counts. This rearrangement joins TRBV7-9 to TRBJ2-7; D perhaps matches TRBD1 (5 bases). From germline, CDR1 is SEHNR and CDR2 FQNEAQ (reference sequence). V was clipped by 8 bases and J by 5 bases, with 16 bases between them. CDR3 length equals 13 residues. The CDR3 protein is CASAKTRAHEQYF. CDR3 coding DNA: TGTGCCAGCGCGAAGACCAGGGCCCACGAGCAGTACTTC. Full variable domain (rest looked up from reference TRBV7-9 and TRBJ2-7): DTGVSQNPRHKITKRGQNVTFRCDPISEHNRLYWYRQTLGQGPEFLTYFQNEAQLEKSRLLSDRFSAERPKGSFSTLEIQRTEQGDSAMYLCASAKTRAHEQYFGPGTRLTVT.

About this clonotype: A much larger clone is a single base away; this may be a read error. V is TRBV15 and J is TRBJ1-5, with TRBD1 matching over 8 bases. CDR3 length: 16 residues. Germline V CDR1 and CDR2: LNHNV, YYDKDF (reference sequence). In nucleotides, the CDR3 is TGTGCCACCAGAAAAGACAGGGGCATAAGCAATCAGCCCCCGCATTTT. Its protein product is CATRKDRGISNQPPHF.

This clonotype was counted many times. The gene calls are TRBV5-6 and TRBJ2-6, with TRBD1 matching over 7 bases. This CDR3 is 15 amino acids long. Germline CDR1 and CDR2: SGHDT and YYEEEE. V lost 2 bases to trimming and J lost 4 bases; unmatched junction nucleotides: 3. The DNA for the CDR3 is TGTGCCAGCAGCTTCAGGGGGATCGGGGCCAACGTCCTGACTTTC. Translating it yields CASSFRGIGANVLTF.

Only a few counts were recorded for this clonotype. The chain is built from TRBV20-1 and TRBJ2-7, with TRBD2 matching 11 bases. Per germline, CDR1 DFQATT and CDR2 SNEGSKA (reference sequence). V gave up 4 bases and J gave up 4 bases; unmatched junction bases: 6. CDR3 size: 14 residues. The CDR3 loop reads CSATIAGGGYEQYF. The CDR3 DNA sequence: TGCAGTGCTACCATAGCGGGGGGGGGATACGAGCAGTACTTC.

This clonotype was picked up many times. An end of the junction differs from the germline gene, which may be a read error. The chain is built from TRBV12-3 or TRBV12-4 and TRBJ1-2; perhaps TRBD1 as D (6 bases). This CDR3 contains 13 residues. The CDR3 loop is CASSLGGNYGYTF. The CDR3 DNA is TGTGCCAGCAGCTTAGGGGGAAACTATGGCTACACCTTC.

As concerns this clonotype: A much larger clone differs from this one at a single base, so this may be a read error. The rearrangement uses TRBV7-3 and TRBJ1-3; TRBD1 aligns across 8 bases. Per germline, CDR1 SGHTA and CDR2 FQGTGA. The CDR3 length is 20 residues. DNA of the CDR3: TGTGCCAACAGCTTAATCGCGGCGTCAGGGGGCACCCTCTCTGGAAACACCATATATTTT. It yields the protein CANSLIAASGGTLSGNTIYF.

At least ten counts were recorded for this clonotype. V usage is TRBV5-1 and J usage is TRBJ2-5, with 8 bases matching TRBD2. Germline assignment: CDR1 SGHRS and CDR2 YFSETQ. The ends lost 4 bases at V and 2 bases at J; junction bases unmatched: 7. There are 15 residues in the CDR3. CDR3 in amino acids: CASSNLAGLQETQYF. CDR3 coding DNA: TGCGCCAGCAGCAACCTAGCGGGTTTACAAGAGACCCAGTACTTC.

This clonotype has a count of ten or more. V and J are TRBV5-1 and TRBJ1-2; weak D call: TRBD1 (6 bases). V lost 4 bases and J 8 bases, leaving 18 bases between the germline ends. This CDR3 has 14 residues. The V gene's germline CDR1 is SGHRS and CDR2 YFSETQ. The CDR3 region is CASSERQAARGYTF. The CDR3 nucleotides are TGCGCCAGCAGCGAAAGACAGGCCGCGCGGGGCTACACCTTC.

This clonotype was observed a few times. This chain connects TRBV5-5 to TRBJ1-5; 7 nucleotides align to TRBD1. J lost 6 bases, V lost 5 bases, and 11 bases had no gene match. Germline CDR1 and CDR2: SGHKS and YYEKEE (reference sequence). This CDR3 has 15 residues. The CDR3 region is CASSMAQGRVQPQHF. The CDR3 DNA follows: TGTGCCAGCAGTATGGCACAGGGGAGGGTTCAGCCCCAGCATTTT.

This clonotype was seen repeatedly, ten times or more. V and J are TRBV7-3 and TRBJ2-1; TRBD2 agrees at 7 bases. The CDR3 loop spans 13 amino acids. Germline loops: CDR1 SGHTA, CDR2 FQGTGA. The J segment lost 7 bases and the V segment lost 5 bases, leaving 5 bases of the junction unmatched. The CDR3: CASSTQAGNEQFF. Here the CDR3 DNA reads TGTGCCAGCAGCACCCAAGCGGGAAATGAGCAGTTCTTC. Based on the CDR3 plus reference TRBV7-3 and TRBJ2-1, the full variable domain is GAGVSQTPSNKVTEKGKYVELRCDPISGHTALYWYRQSLGQGPEFLIYFQGTGAADDSGLPNDRFFAVRPEGSVSTLKIQRTERGDSAVYLCASSTQAGNEQFFGPGTRLTVL.

Ten or more counts support this clonotype. The chain couples TRBV5-1 to TRBJ1-5; no reliable D call. The CDR3 extends over 15 amino acids. V was pared by 0 bases and J by 4 bases, with 11 bases between. CDR1 is SGHRS and CDR2 is YFSETQ in the germline V gene. This CDR3 reads CASSLGEVVNQPQHF. The DNA of the CDR3 is TGCGCCAGCAGCTTGGGTGAAGTTGTGAATCAGCCCCAGCATTTT. Complete variable domain (other parts from reference TRBV5-1 and TRBJ1-5): KAGVTQTPRYLIKTRGQQVTLSCSPISGHRSVSWYQQTPGQGLQFLFEYFSETQRNKGNFPGRFSGRQFSNSRSEMNVSTLELGDSALYLCASSLGEVVNQPQHFGDGTRLSIL.

Ten or more counts support this clonotype. The V call is TRBV6-2 or TRBV6-3, the J call TRBJ2-7; D call uncertain. There are 12 residues in the CDR3. The germline V and J ends were trimmed by 4 bases and 6 bases, with 10 bases remaining between them. The V gene's germline CDR1 is MNHEY and CDR2 SVGEGT. In nucleotides, the CDR3 is TGTGCCAGCAGTTGGCCGACCCCCGAGCAGTACTTC. Translating it yields CASSWPTPEQYF.

This clonotype was recorded many times. The rearrangement links TRBV12-3 or TRBV12-4 to TRBJ2-1; tentative D call: TRBD2 (5 bases). The V end was cut by 5 bases, the J end by 4 bases, with 15 bases between. The CDR3 is 15 residues long. The CDR3 sequence is CASSPGLWRYNEQFF. Here the CDR3 DNA reads TGTGCCAGCAGTCCGGGATTATGGCGTTACAATGAGCAGTTCTTC.

Many counts were recorded for this clonotype. V is TRBV12-3 or TRBV12-4 and J is TRBJ2-2; maybe TRBD2 (5 bases). Trimming left V 8 bases short and J 6 bases short, with 16 bases between. The CDR3 extends over 14 amino acids. CDR3 DNA sequence: TGTGCCAGCCTCGAGGGAGTAGTCCCCGGGGAGCTGTTTTTT. Encoded protein: CASLEGVVPGELFF.

This clonotype came up many times. CDR3 in amino acids: CSARQQNTGELFF. In DNA form, the CDR3 reads TGCAGTGCGAGACAGCAGAACACCGGGGAGCTGTTTTTT. The rearrangement uses TRBV20-1 and TRBJ2-2, with a weak D call TRBD1 (5 bases). Germline V gives CDR1 DFQATT, CDR2 SNEGSKA (reference sequence). V was clipped by 6 bases and J by 1 base, with 9 bases between them. The CDR3 extends over 13 amino acids.